This entry describes one TCR beta chain. At one boundary the junction diverges from the germline segment, which might be a read error. Peripheral blood genomic DNA, not sorted cells or RNA, was the template. The source of the sample is a study of T cell repertoires in aging, cancer and after chemotherapy. CDR1 SGHTA and CDR2 FQGNSA come from the germline V gene. The CDR3 has 15 residues. Multiplex touch-down PCR with TRB-A/B primers amplified rearranged V-D-J TRB sequences. One entry per CDR3 protein, called by TCRdb with MiXCR from the multiplex PCR reads. The profile shows around 5,000 distinct CDR3 sequences, 20% to 25% of them singletons.

This receptor was identified in a human donor in good health. The donor label of this sample is uncertain. What was sequenced was blood. The rearrangement joins TRBV7-2 to TRBJ1-1; the D gene is possibly TRBD1 (5 bases). As DNA, the CDR3 is TGTGCCAGCAGCTTAGGTGGGGCGGGGAACACTGAAGATTTCTTT. Its translation: CASSLGGAGNTEDFF.